These 27 T cell receptor beta chains originate from one sample sequenced in a study of cytomegalovirus exposure and HLA in healthy donors. The PCR used 60 Vbeta and 13 Jbeta primers. TCRdb's copy holds only in-frame clones and misses some; the assay was immunoSEQ multiplex PCR. The sample comprises around 140,000 clones, around 80% of which are singletons, and around 4.1% rests with the top ten. Sequenced: PBMCs. These receptors were taken from a man aged 40-49 years in good health and CMV-seronegative.

The chain has TRBV9 and TRBJ1-4, with a possible D match to TRBD1 (5 bases). This CDR3 has 14 amino acids. V was trimmed by 0 bases and J by 6 bases, leaving 9 bases between them. Germline CDR1 SGDLS, CDR2 YYNGEE. The CDR3 bases are TGTGCCAGCAGCGTAGACTTCAGGGATGAAAAACTGTTTTTT. Its translation is CASSVDFRDEKLFF.

This clone was observed a single time. This chain uses TRBV5-1 with TRBJ2-7; maybe TRBD2 (6 bases). From germline, CDR1 is SGHRS and CDR2 YFSETQ. The CDR3 sequence is 15 residues long. Trimming shortened V by 4 bases and J by 2 bases, and 16 bases separated the two germline ends. In DNA form, the CDR3 reads TGCGCCAGCAGCGAGCTTTACGGAGGGACCTACGAGCAGTACTTC. As protein: CASSELYGGTYEQYF.

This clone was detected only a few times. The CDR3 DNA reads as TGTGCCACCGGAACAGGGGGAGGTGAAAAACTGTTTTTT. As protein: CATGTGGGEKLFF. The chain recombines TRBV5-4 with TRBJ1-4; 8 bases agree with TRBD1. This CDR3 contains 13 residues. V was clipped by 9 bases and J by 7 bases; unmatched bases: 8. The germline V gene has CDR1 SGHNT and CDR2 YYREEE (reference sequence).

The chain has TRBV6-5 and TRBJ2-5, with 8 bases lining up with TRBD2. The CDR3 is made up of 13 amino acids. Germline V lookup: CDR1 MNHEY, CDR2 SVGAGI. V gave up 6 bases and J gave up 2 bases; unmatched junction bases: 2. The CDR3 loop is CASRSGGQETQYF. The CDR3 nucleotides are TGTGCCAGCAGGAGCGGGGGACAAGAGACCCAGTACTTC.

In this sample, this clone turned up once. This chain connects TRBV9 to TRBJ2-1; 11 positions agree with TRBD2. J gave up 10 bases and V 5 bases, and 11 bases lay outside the gene matches. There are 15 residues in the CDR3. Germline V gene sequence: CDR1 SGDLS, CDR2 YYNGEE. The CDR3 DNA reads TGTGCCAGCAGTTCATGGGGCTCTAGCGGGGGGGAGCAGTTCTTC. Amino acids: CASSSWGSSGGEQFF.

The rearrangement uses TRBV5-1 and TRBJ1-2; D gene unclear. This CDR3 has 14 amino acids. V lost 0 bases and J lost 4, with 10 bases in between. Per germline, CDR1 SGHRS and CDR2 YFSETQ. Here the CDR3 DNA reads TGCGCCAGCAGCTTGGGATTAGAGGGCTATGGCTACACCTTC. Translating gives CASSLGLEGYGYTF.

The CDR3 sequence: CAWGQSNQPQHF. For the CDR3, the DNA is TGTGCCTGGGGACAGAGCAATCAGCCCCAGCATTTT. The chain uses TRBV30 and TRBJ1-5; the D gene is possibly TRBD1 (6 bases). CDR3 length equals 12 residues. Germline V gives CDR1 GTSNPN, CDR2 SVGIG (reference sequence). V was pared by 5 bases and J by 1 base, with 6 bases between.

The rearrangement uses TRBV4-1 and TRBJ2-3; D not resolved. V lost 0 bases, J lost 2 bases, and 6 bases lay in between. Per germline, CDR1 MGHRA and CDR2 YSYEKL. This CDR3 contains 14 residues. The CDR3 nucleotides are TGCGCCAGCAGCCAAGACCTTCTCACAGATACGCAGTATTTT. Its protein product is CASSQDLLTDTQYF.

The rearrangement joins TRBV7-3 to TRBJ2-2; TRBD2 might be the D (6 bases). Per germline, CDR1 SGHTA and CDR2 FQGTGA. The CDR3 loop spans 15 amino acids. The V end was cut by 4 bases, the J end by 0 bases, with 9 bases between. CDR3 in amino acids: CASSSRGSNTGELFF. The CDR3 DNA is TGTGCCAGCAGCTCCCGGGGGTCGAACACCGGGGAGCTGTTTTTT.

The chain employs TRBV19 and TRBJ1-2, with 10 bases lining up with TRBD1. V lost 7 bases and J lost 2; bases outside the gene matches: 7. CDR3 size: 15 residues. CDR1 and CDR2 from the germline V gene are LNHDA and SQIVND (reference sequence). The CDR3: CASIPKGQGNYGYTF. In DNA, the CDR3 is TGTGCCAGTATCCCTAAGGGACAGGGGAACTATGGCTACACCTTC. Full variable domain (rest looked up from reference TRBV19 and TRBJ1-2): DGGITQSPKYLFRKEGQNVTLSCEQNLNHDAMYWYRQDPGQGLRLIYYSQIVNDFQKGDIAEGYSVSREKKESFPLTVTSAQKNPTAFYLCASIPKGQGNYGYTFGSGTRLTVV.

V usage is TRBV5-6 and J usage is TRBJ1-2; 7 bases map to TRBD1. CDR1 is SGHDT, CDR2 YYEEEE, per germline. The trim removed 1 base at V and 8 bases at J, leaving 8 bases unmatched. The CDR3 is made up of 14 amino acids. This chain's CDR3 is CASSLSGTVDGYTF. In DNA, the CDR3 is TGTGCCAGCAGCTTGTCTGGGACAGTTGACGGCTACACCTTC.

This clone occurred once. This chain joins TRBV29-1 and TRBJ2-5, with 9 bases matching TRBD1. Germline V gene lookup returns CDR1 SQVTM and CDR2 ANQGSEA. The CDR3 has 14 amino acids. V lost 4 bases to trimming and J lost 2 bases; unmatched junction nucleotides: 5. The CDR3 coding sequence is TGCAGCGTTGGGGACAGGGACGGACAAGAGACCCAGTACTTC. Protein sequence: CSVGDRDGQETQYF.

The genes are TRBV27 and TRBJ2-5; possibly TRBD1 for D (5 bases). Germline CDR1 and CDR2: MNHEY and SMNVEV (reference sequence). Trimming shortened V by 5 bases and J by 5 bases, and 12 bases separated the two germline ends. This CDR3 is built from 13 residues. The DNA for the CDR3 is TGTGCCAGCAGTGCTACAGGATTGGAGACCCAGTACTTC. This translates into CASSATGLETQYF.

The J gene is TRBJ2-7, the V gene TRBV30; 13 bases line up with TRBD2. Germline CDR1 GTSNPN, CDR2 SVGIG (reference sequence). V trimming: 1 base; J trimming: 2 bases; junction bases outside the gene matches: 5. The CDR3 is made up of 16 amino acids. The CDR3 DNA is TGTGCCTGGAGTGACTTGACTAGCGGGGGGACCTACGAGCAGTACTTC. It yields the protein CAWSDLTSGGTYEQYF.

The V call is TRBV5-6, the J call TRBJ2-2; 10 positions agree with TRBD1. The V segment lost 3 bases and the J segment 3 bases; nucleotides outside the gene matches: 14. The CDR3 is 19 residues long. CDR1 is SGHDT, CDR2 YYEEEE, per germline. The CDR3 DNA reads as TGTGCCAGCAGCTGGTACTTGACAGGGGGCGATCGGCACACCGGGGAGCTGTTTTTT. Translating gives CASSWYLTGGDRHTGELFF.

The chain couples TRBV29-1 to TRBJ1-2; 8 positions match TRBD1. The CDR3 has 11 amino acids. Germline loops: CDR1 SQVTM, CDR2 ANQGSEA. The junction had 4 bases not matched to a gene; V was cut back by 6 bases and J by 7 bases. CDR3 in DNA: TGCAGCGTCGGACAGGGCGGTGGCTACACCTTC. Translated: CSVGQGGGYTF.

The chain uses TRBV7-2 and TRBJ2-1, with 8 nucleotides matching TRBD2. From germline, CDR1 is SGHTA and CDR2 FQGNSA. The trim removed 5 bases at V and 2 bases at J, leaving 17 bases unmatched. The CDR3 is 19 amino acids. The CDR3: CASSARQVGLAETYNEQFF. The CDR3 region has the DNA TGTGCCAGCAGCGCACGGCAGGTTGGACTAGCAGAGACCTACAATGAGCAGTTCTTC.

The V and J genes are TRBV4-1 and TRBJ2-7, with a weak D call TRBD1 (7 bases). Germline assignment: CDR1 MGHRA and CDR2 YSYEKL. The ends were cut back, 1 base at V and 5 bases at J, with 18 bases in the middle. The CDR3 spans 16 residues. The CDR3 loop is CASSQGLRRGLDEQYF. In DNA, the CDR3 is TGCGCCAGCAGCCAAGGTCTGCGGAGGGGGCTAGACGAGCAGTACTTC.

The V call is TRBV7-3, the J call TRBJ1-6; weak D call: TRBD1 (5 bases). The CDR3 is 14 residues long. The germline V and J ends were trimmed by 1 base and 10 bases, with 11 bases remaining between them. Per germline, CDR1 SGHTA and CDR2 FQGTGA. The CDR3 DNA reads as TGTGCCAGCAGCTTAAAAGGGGAGGGGTCACCCCTCCACTTT. This translates into CASSLKGEGSPLHF. Together with reference TRBV7-3 and TRBJ1-6, the CDR3 gives the full variable domain: GAGVSQTPSNKVTEKGKYVELRCDPISGHTALYWYRQSLGQGPEFLIYFQGTGAADDSGLPNDRFFAVRPEGSVSTLKIQRTERGDSAVYLCASSLKGEGSPLHFGNGTRLTVT.

CDR3 region: CASSSTSRESNQPQHF. DNA of the CDR3: TGTGCCAGCAGCTCGACTTCCCGGGAAAGCAATCAGCCCCAGCATTTT. V and J are TRBV7-7 and TRBJ1-5; no definite D call. CDR3 size: 16 residues. Looked up from germline, CDR1 is SSHAT and CDR2 is FNYEAQ (reference sequence). Trimming removed 4 bases from V and 1 base from J, with 14 bases in between.

The chain links TRBV6-5 to TRBJ1-1, with D uncertain. The CDR3 is 11 amino acids. Germline lookup yields CDR1 MNHEY and CDR2 SVGAGI. V lost 4 bases to trimming and J lost 10 bases, with 10 bases between them. The CDR3 sequence is CASSSEGPAFF. CDR3 in DNA: TGTGCCAGCAGTTCTGAGGGCCCAGCTTTCTTT.

The rearrangement joins TRBV29-1 to TRBJ1-3; 8 bases are shared with TRBD1. V lost 5 bases, J lost 4 bases, and 7 bases stayed unmatched. The CDR3 has 14 amino acids. Germline CDR1 is SQVTM and CDR2 is ANQGSEA. The CDR3 is CSVNGQGGGNTIYF. CDR3 DNA: TGCAGCGTTAATGGACAGGGTGGCGGAAACACCATATATTTT.

The chain links TRBV10-3 to TRBJ2-7, with 13 bases fitting TRBD2. From germline, CDR1 is ENHRY and CDR2 SYGVKD. Unmatched junction bases numbered 6, after V lost 7 bases and J lost 0 bases. The length of the CDR3 is 16 residues. CDR3 protein: CAITKGLAGTSYEQYF. The DNA for the CDR3 is TGTGCCATCACCAAGGGACTAGCGGGGACCTCCTACGAGCAGTACTTC.

V usage is TRBV28 and J usage is TRBJ1-1; possibly TRBD1 for D (5 bases). Trimming removed 5 bases from V and 2 bases from J, with 12 bases in between. CDR1 and CDR2 from the germline V gene are MDHEN and SYDVKM. This CDR3 region has 14 residues. The CDR3 nucleotides are TGTGCCAGCAGTATAGTGACAGCTAACACTGAAGCTTTCTTT. Its protein is CASSIVTANTEAFF.

The gene calls are TRBV7-3 and TRBJ1-1; tentatively, D is TRBD1 (6 bases). Per germline, CDR1 SGHTA and CDR2 FQGTGA. CDR3 size: 13 residues. Trimming stripped 8 bases from V and 2 bases from J, with 12 bases between. The CDR3 spells CASGRQANTEAFF. CDR3 in DNA: TGTGCCAGCGGGAGACAGGCAAACACTGAAGCTTTCTTT.

The chain uses TRBV6-5 and TRBJ2-2; D might be TRBD2 (7 bases). The CDR3 runs 15 residues. Trimming removed 7 bases from V and 3 bases from J, with 15 bases in between. The germline V gene has CDR1 MNHEY and CDR2 SVGAGI. CDR3 in amino acids: CASMRGGLDTGELFF. The DNA of the CDR3 is TGTGCCAGCATGAGGGGGGGGCTGGACACCGGGGAGCTGTTTTTT.

The sample holds one count of this clone. The chain is built from TRBV7-9 and TRBJ1-4; tentative D call: TRBD1 (5 bases). Germline loops: CDR1 SEHNR, CDR2 FQNEAQ (reference sequence). The CDR3 spans 15 residues. V was cut by 0 bases and J by 8 bases, with 13 bases left in between. CDR3: CASSLASGRVEKLFF. The CDR3 bases are TGTGCCAGCAGCTTAGCGTCAGGGAGGGTCGAAAAACTGTTTTTT.